A selection of T cell receptor beta chains follows, all from one sample in a study of blood T cell repertoires in COVID-19. The protocol was immunoSEQ multiplex PCR, while the TCRdb copy is restricted to in-frame clones and leaves out a portion. The sample lists 120,000 or so clones; approximately 85% were seen once. Material for sequencing was peripheral blood. The receptor source for this set is a man older than 75 with active or convalescent COVID-19. CDR3s include the opening cysteine and the closing phenylalanine or tryptophan. The order of the fields is V gene, clone size, D gene, J gene, CDR3 protein, CDR3 DNA. A D gene is named only where the DNA matches it firmly. Not every row has a clone size; where given, it reads once, few, many or a size class.

>TRBV4-2|-|-|TRBJ1-1
CASSQERGLGAFF
TGTGCCAGCAGCCAGGAAAGGGGCCTAGGAGCTTTCTTT
>TRBV21-1|-|-|TRBJ2-7
CASSKIRTGGDEQYF
TGTGCCAGCAGCAAAATACGGACAGGCGGGGACGAGCAGTACTTC
>TRBV2|few|-|TRBJ1-6
CASSAARVNSPLHF
TGTGCCAGCAGTGCCGCCAGGGTGAATTCACCCCTCCACTTT
>TRBV6-4|-|TRBD1|TRBJ1-5
CASSVGQGTTQPQHF
TGTGCCAGCAGTGTGGGACAGGGGACGACTCAGCCCCAGCATTTT
>TRBV30|once|TRBD2|TRBJ2-5
CAWSYLAGVVSETQYF
TGTGCCTGGAGTTATCTAGCGGGAGTGGTTAGCGAGACCCAGTACTTC
>TRBV11-2|-|TRBD2|TRBJ2-7
CASSPRVGGLAGVLGEQYF
TGTGCCAGCAGCCCTAGGGTCGGGGGCCTAGCGGGAGTATTGGGCGAGCAGTACTTC
>TRBV11-2|-|-|TRBJ1-1
CASSLDRGSPGYTEAFF
TGTGCCAGCAGCTTAGATAGGGGAAGTCCGGGCTACACTGAAGCTTTCTTT
>TRBV6-5|-|TRBD1|TRBJ1-5
CASRARQGSQPQHF
TGTGCCAGCAGAGCCCGACAGGGGAGTCAGCCCCAGCATTTT
>TRBV7-9|few|TRBD1|TRBJ2-5
CASSSATGVGETQYF
TGTGCCAGCAGCTCAGCGACAGGGGTGGGAGAGACCCAGTACTTC
>TRBV27|-|TRBD1|TRBJ2-7
CASSLEQGAAFEQYF
TGTGCCAGCAGTTTAGAGCAGGGGGCTGCGTTCGAGCAGTACTTC
>TRBV27|few|-|TRBJ1-6
CASSGQRNSPLHF
TGTGCCAGCAGCGGACAGAGGAATTCACCCCTCCACTTT
>TRBV19|once|TRBD2|TRBJ2-1
CASSIGTSGSYNEQFF
TGTGCCAGTAGTATAGGGACTAGCGGGAGCTACAATGAGCAGTTCTTC
>TRBV29-1|few|-|TRBJ2-7
CSVVVGSPQYF
TGCAGCGTTGTAGTCGGGAGTCCGCAGTACTTC
>TRBV6-5|-|-|TRBJ1-2
CASSPDRKINYGYTF
TGTGCCAGCAGCCCCGACAGAAAGATTAACTATGGCTACACCTTC
>TRBV5-1|-|-|TRBJ2-7
CASSLEASEPYEQYF
TGCGCCAGCAGCTTGGAGGCTAGCGAGCCCTACGAGCAGTACTTC
>TRBV19|-|TRBD1|TRBJ1-2
CASIGGQANSNYGYTF
TGTGCCAGTATCGGGGGACAGGCAAACTCTAACTATGGCTACACCTTC
>TRBV11-2|-|TRBD2|TRBJ2-7
CASSVMGLAGYEQYF
TGTGCCAGCAGCGTAATGGGACTAGCGGGCTACGAGCAGTACTTC
>TRBV7-3|-|-|TRBJ2-5
CASSSNSGEGEKETQYF
TGTGCCAGCAGTTCTAACTCCGGGGAGGGGGAAAAAGAGACCCAGTACTTC
>TRBV7-2|-|-|TRBJ2-5
CASSLAGVEGETQYF
TGTGCCAGCAGCTTAGCGGGAGTCGAGGGAGAGACCCAGTACTTC
>TRBV6-5|-|-|TRBJ2-1
CASSYKLGPRDEQFF
TGTGCCAGCAGCTATAAACTAGGACCTCGTGATGAGCAGTTCTTC
>TRBV7-9|-|-|TRBJ1-6
CASRPNRELESPLHF
TGTGCCAGCAGGCCGAACAGGGAATTAGAATCACCCCTCCACTTT
>TRBV12-5|-|-|TRBJ1-1
CASGIRGARTEAFF
TGTGCTAGTGGTATCCGTGGTGCGAGGACTGAAGCTTTCTTT
>TRBV7-8|once|-|TRBJ1-2
CASSLGSSGSGYTF
TGTGCCAGCAGCTTAGGGTCGAGTGGTAGTGGCTACACCTTC
>TRBV7-2|-|TRBD2|TRBJ2-7
CASRKPGLAWGEQYF
TGTGCCAGCAGAAAACCGGGACTAGCTTGGGGCGAGCAGTACTTC
>TRBV29-1|few|-|TRBJ2-1
CSVDRVGGNEQFF
TGCAGCGTTGACAGGGTGGGGGGCAATGAGCAGTTCTTC
>TRBV3-1/TRBV3-2|-|-|TRBJ2-5
CASSPWDTIQETQYF
TGTGCCAGCAGCCCCTGGGACACTATTCAAGAGACCCAGTACTTC
>TRBV30|-|TRBD1|TRBJ2-5
CAWPPKPGTGGLKDLRTQYF
TGTGCCTGGCCCCCTAAACCCGGGACAGGGGGCTTAAAGGACCTGCGGACCCAGTACTTC
>TRBV6-5|-|-|TRBJ1-2
CASSRQTKDYGYTF
TGTGCCAGCAGTCGACAGACAAAAGATTATGGCTACACCTTC
>TRBV5-1|once|TRBD1|TRBJ2-5
CASSYRSGGETQYF
TGCGCCAGCAGCTACCGCTCAGGGGGAGAGACCCAGTACTTC
>TRBV11-2|-|TRBD2|TRBJ2-1
CASSLGGSVNEQFF
TGTGCCAGCAGTTTGGGGGGGTCGGTAAATGAGCAGTTCTTC
>TRBV5-1|-|-|TRBJ2-7
CASSLGGERAQYF
TGCGCCAGCAGCTTGGGCGGCGAGCGCGCGCAGTACTTC
>TRBV5-1|once|-|TRBJ2-7
CASSLARANSGSSYEQYF
TGCGCCAGCAGCTTAGCCCGGGCCAACTCCGGGAGCTCCTACGAGCAGTACTTC
>TRBV5-1|-|TRBD1|TRBJ1-3
CASQGENTIYF
TGCGCCAGCCAGGGGGAAAACACCATATATTTT
>TRBV5-1|-|TRBD2|TRBJ2-2
CASSVTSGRAGELFF
TGCGCCAGCAGCGTGACTAGCGGGAGGGCCGGGGAGCTGTTTTTT
>TRBV6-2/TRBV6-3|few|-|TRBJ1-1
CASSYPRRNTEAFF
TGTGCCAGCAGTTACCCGAGGAGGAACACTGAAGCTTTCTTT
>TRBV4-1|few|TRBD1|TRBJ2-1
CASSHSPSRQGSEQFF
TGCGCCAGCAGCCACAGCCCGTCCCGACAGGGCTCTGAGCAGTTCTTC
>TRBV19|-|-|TRBJ2-1
CASSMKQAMYNEQFF
TGTGCCAGTAGTATGAAACAGGCCATGTACAATGAGCAGTTCTTC
>TRBV5-1|-|TRBD2|TRBJ2-2
CASNDGTRGTGELFF
TGCGCCAGCAACGACGGGACTAGAGGCACCGGGGAGCTGTTTTTT
>TRBV5-1|-|-|TRBJ1-2
CASSSLVGGLALGYGYTF
TGCGCCAGCAGCTCCCTGGTTGGAGGGTTGGCTTTAGGCTATGGCTACACCTTC
>TRBV25-1|-|-|TRBJ1-1
CASSEHYTEAFF
TGTGCCAGCAGTGAACATTACACTGAAGCTTTCTTT
>TRBV18|-|-|TRBJ1-5
CASSPEGDQPQHF
TGTGCCAGCTCACCAGAAGGGGATCAGCCCCAGCATTTT
>TRBV29-1|-|TRBD1|TRBJ2-7
CSVHGTGRLNREQYF
TGCAGCGTTCACGGGACAGGGCGCCTTAACCGCGAGCAGTACTTC
>TRBV5-1|-|TRBD1|TRBJ2-5
CASSLGAGGMETQYF
TGCGCCAGCAGCTTGGGGGCAGGGGGCATGGAGACCCAGTACTTC
>TRBV30|once|-|TRBJ1-2
CAWSRFGANYGYTF
TGTGCCTGGAGTCGATTCGGAGCTAACTATGGCTACACCTTC